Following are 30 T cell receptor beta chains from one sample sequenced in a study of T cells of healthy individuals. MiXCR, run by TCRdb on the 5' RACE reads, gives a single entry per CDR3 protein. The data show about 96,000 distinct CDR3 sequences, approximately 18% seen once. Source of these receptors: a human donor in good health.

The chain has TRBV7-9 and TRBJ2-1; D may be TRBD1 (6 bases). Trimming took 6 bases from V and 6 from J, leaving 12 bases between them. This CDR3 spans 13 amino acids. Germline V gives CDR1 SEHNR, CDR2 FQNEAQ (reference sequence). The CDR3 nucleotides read TGTGCCAGCAGTACCGACAGGAGCAATGAGCAGTTCTTC. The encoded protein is CASSTDRSNEQFF.

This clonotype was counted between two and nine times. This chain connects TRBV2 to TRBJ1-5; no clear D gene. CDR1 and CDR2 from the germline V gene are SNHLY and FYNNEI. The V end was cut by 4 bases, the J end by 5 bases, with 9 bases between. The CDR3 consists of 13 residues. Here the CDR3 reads CASSVVNHQPQHF. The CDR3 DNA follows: TGTGCCAGCAGTGTGGTAAACCATCAGCCCCAGCATTTT. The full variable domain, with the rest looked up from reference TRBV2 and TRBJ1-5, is EPEVTQTPSHQVTQMGQEVILRCVPISNHLYFYWYRQILGQKVEFLVSFYNNEISEKSEIFDDQFSVERPDGSNFTLKIRSTKLEDSAMYFCASSVVNHQPQHFGDGTRLSIL.

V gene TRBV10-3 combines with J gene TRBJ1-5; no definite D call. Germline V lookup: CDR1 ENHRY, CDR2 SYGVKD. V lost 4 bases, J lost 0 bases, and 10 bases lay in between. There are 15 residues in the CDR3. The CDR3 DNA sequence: TGTGCCATCAGTGGACCCGGGTCTAGCAATCAGCCCCAGCATTTT. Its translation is CAISGPGSSNQPQHF.

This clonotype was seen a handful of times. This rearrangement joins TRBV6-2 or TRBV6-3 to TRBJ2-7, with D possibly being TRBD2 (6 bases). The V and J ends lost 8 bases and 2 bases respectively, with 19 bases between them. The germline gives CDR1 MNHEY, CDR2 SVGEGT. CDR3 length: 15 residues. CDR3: CASGRTGTLAYEQYF. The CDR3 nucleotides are TGTGCCAGCGGGAGGACCGGGACTTTAGCCTACGAGCAGTACTTC.

The CDR3 region is CASSTWNTEAFF. For the CDR3, the DNA is TGTGCCAGTAGTACCTGGAACACTGAAGCTTTCTTT. The chain combines TRBV19 with TRBJ1-1; D not resolved. There are 12 residues in the CDR3. V lost 4 bases and J lost 1, with 4 bases in between. CDR1 LNHDA and CDR2 SQIVND come from the germline V gene (reference sequence).

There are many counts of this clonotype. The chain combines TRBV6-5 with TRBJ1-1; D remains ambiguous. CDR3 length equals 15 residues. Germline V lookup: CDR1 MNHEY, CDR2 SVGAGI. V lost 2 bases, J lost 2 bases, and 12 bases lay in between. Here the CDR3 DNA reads TGTGCCAGCAGTTACGTCCAAGGCGGAAACACTGAAGCTTTCTTT. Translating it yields CASSYVQGGNTEAFF.

The CDR3 bases are TGTGCCAGCAGCTTCACAGCCGGCTCTGGGGCCAACGTCCTGACTTTC. This codes for CASSFTAGSGANVLTF. The chain combines TRBV5-6 with TRBJ2-6; D is ambiguous. The germline V gene has CDR1 SGHDT and CDR2 YYEEEE. V was cut by 2 bases and J by 0 bases, with 9 bases left in between. There are 16 residues in the CDR3.

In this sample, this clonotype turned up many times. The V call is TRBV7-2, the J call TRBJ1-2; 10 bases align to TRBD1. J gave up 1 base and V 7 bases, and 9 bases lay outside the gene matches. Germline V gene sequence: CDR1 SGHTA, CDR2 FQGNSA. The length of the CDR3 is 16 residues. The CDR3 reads CASIPGTGDGNYGYTF. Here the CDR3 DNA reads TGTGCCAGCATTCCCGGGACAGGGGATGGTAACTATGGCTACACCTTC.

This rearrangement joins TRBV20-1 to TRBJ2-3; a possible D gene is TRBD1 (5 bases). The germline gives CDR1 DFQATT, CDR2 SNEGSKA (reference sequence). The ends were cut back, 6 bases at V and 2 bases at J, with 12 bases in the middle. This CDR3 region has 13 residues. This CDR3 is CSAGSDNTDTQYF. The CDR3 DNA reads TGCAGTGCGGGCTCGGACAACACAGATACGCAGTATTTT.

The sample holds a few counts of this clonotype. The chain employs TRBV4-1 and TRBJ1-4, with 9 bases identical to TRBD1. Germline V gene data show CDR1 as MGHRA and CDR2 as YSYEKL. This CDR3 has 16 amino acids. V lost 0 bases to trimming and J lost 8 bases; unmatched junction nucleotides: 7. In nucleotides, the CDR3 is TGCGCCAGCAGCCAAGAGGAGGGACAGGGTGGCGAAAAACTGTTTTTT. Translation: CASSQEEGQGGEKLFF.

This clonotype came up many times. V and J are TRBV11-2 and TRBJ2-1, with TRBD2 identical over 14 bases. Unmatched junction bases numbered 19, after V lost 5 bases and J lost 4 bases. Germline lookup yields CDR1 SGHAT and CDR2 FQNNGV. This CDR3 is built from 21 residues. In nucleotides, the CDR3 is TGTGCCAGCAGCCGATACTTACAGGGGACTAGCGGGAGTAATGGTTACAATGAGCAGTTCTTC. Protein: CASSRYLQGTSGSNGYNEQFF. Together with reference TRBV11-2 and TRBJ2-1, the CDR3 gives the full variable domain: EAGVAQSPRYKIIEKRQSVAFWCNPISGHATLYWYQQILGQGPKLLIQFQNNGVVDDSQLPKDRFSAERLKGVDSTLKIQPAKLEDSAVYLCASSRYLQGTSGSNGYNEQFFGPGTRLTVL.

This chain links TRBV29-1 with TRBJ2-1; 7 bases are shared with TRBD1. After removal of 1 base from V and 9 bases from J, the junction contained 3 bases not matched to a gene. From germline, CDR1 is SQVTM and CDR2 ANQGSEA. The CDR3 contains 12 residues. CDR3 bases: TGCAGCGTTGAAGGGGACAGCGGTGAGCAGTTCTTC. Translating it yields CSVEGDSGEQFF.

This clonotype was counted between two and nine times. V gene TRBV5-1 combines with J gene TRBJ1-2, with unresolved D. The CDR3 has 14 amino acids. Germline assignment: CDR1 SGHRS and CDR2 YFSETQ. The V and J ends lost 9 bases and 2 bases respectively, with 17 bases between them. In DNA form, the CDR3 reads TGCGCCACTAAGGCGGCTCCCACCAACTATGGCTACACCTTC. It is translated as CATKAAPTNYGYTF.

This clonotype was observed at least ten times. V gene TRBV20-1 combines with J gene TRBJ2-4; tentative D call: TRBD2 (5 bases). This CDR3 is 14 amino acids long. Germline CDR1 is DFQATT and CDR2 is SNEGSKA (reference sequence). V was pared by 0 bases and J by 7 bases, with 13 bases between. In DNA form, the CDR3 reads TGCAGTGCTAGAGATCCGGGGTCGTGGAACATTCAGTACTTC. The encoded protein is CSARDPGSWNIQYF.

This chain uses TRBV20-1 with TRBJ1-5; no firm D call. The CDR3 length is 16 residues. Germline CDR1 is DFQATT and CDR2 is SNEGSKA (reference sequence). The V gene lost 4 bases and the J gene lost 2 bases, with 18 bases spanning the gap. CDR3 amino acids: CSATIGGSTGNQPQHF. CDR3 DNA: TGCAGTGCTACGATTGGAGGCTCGACGGGCAATCAGCCCCAGCATTTT.

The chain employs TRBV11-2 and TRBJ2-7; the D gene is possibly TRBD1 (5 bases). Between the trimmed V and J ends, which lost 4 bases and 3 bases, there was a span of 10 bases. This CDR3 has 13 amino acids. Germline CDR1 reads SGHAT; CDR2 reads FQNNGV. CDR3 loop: CASSWGGYYEQYF. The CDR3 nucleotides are TGTGCCAGCAGCTGGGGCGGATACTACGAGCAGTACTTC. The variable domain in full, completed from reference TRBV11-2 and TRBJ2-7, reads EAGVAQSPRYKIIEKRQSVAFWCNPISGHATLYWYQQILGQGPKLLIQFQNNGVVDDSQLPKDRFSAERLKGVDSTLKIQPAKLEDSAVYLCASSWGGYYEQYFGPGTRLTVT.

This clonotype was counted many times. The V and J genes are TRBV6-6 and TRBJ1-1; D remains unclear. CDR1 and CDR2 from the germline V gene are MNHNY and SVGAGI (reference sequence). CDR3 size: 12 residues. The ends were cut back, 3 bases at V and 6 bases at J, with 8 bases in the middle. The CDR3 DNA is TGTGCCAGCAGTTATGTGGAGGCTGAAGCTTTCTTT. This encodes CASSYVEAEAFF.

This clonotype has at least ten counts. In DNA form, the CDR3 reads TGTGCCAGCAGTCCATACAACTATGGCTACACCTTC. Protein sequence: CASSPYNYGYTF. The V gene is TRBV27, the J gene TRBJ1-2; no clear D. This CDR3 contains 12 residues. Per germline, CDR1 MNHEY and CDR2 SMNVEV (reference sequence). V lost 5 bases, J lost 2 bases, and 6 bases lay in between.

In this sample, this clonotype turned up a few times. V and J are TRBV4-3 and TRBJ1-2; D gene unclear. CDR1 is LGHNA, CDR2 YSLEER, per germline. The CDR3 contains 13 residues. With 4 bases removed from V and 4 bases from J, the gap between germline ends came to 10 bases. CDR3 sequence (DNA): TGCGCCAGCAGCCGTTCCGAGGGCTATGGCTACACCTTC. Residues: CASSRSEGYGYTF.

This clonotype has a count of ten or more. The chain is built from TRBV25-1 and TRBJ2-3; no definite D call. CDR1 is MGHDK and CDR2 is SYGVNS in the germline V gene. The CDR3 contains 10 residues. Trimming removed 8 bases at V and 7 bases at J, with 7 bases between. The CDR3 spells CASGVNTQYF. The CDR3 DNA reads TGTGCCAGCGGGGTAAATACGCAGTATTTT.

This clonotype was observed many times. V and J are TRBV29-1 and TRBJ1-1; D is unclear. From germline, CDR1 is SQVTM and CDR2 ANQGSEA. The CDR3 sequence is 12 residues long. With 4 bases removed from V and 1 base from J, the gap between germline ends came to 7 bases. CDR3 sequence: CSVVPANTEAFF. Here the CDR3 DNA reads TGCAGCGTTGTCCCAGCGAACACTGAAGCTTTCTTT.

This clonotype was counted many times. CDR3 protein: CSAPLRRGTHEQYF. The DNA for the CDR3 is TGCAGTGCCCCCCTTCGGCGGGGGACCCACGAGCAGTACTTC. The rearrangement uses TRBV20-1 and TRBJ2-7; 7 bases map to TRBD2. Germline V CDR1 and CDR2: DFQATT, SNEGSKA (reference sequence). The trim removed 6 bases at V and 5 bases at J, leaving 13 bases unmatched. The CDR3 spans 14 residues.

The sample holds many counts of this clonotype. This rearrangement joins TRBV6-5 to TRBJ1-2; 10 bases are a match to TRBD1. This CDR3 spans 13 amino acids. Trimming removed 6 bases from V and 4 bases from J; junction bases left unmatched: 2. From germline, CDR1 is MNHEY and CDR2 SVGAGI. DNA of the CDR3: TGTGCCAGCAGCTGGGACAGGGGCTATGGCTACACCTTC. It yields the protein CASSWDRGYGYTF.

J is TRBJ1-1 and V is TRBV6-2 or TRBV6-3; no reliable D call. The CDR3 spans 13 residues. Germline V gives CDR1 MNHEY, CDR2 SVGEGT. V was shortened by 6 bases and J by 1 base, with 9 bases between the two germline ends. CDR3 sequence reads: CASRHPENTEAFF. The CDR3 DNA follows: TGTGCCAGCAGACACCCAGAGAACACTGAAGCTTTCTTT.

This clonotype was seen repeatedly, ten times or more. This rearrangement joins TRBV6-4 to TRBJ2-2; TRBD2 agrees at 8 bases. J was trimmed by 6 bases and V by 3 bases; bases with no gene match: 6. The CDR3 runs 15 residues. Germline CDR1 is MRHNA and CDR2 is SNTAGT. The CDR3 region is CASSESAGGSGELFF. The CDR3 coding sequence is TGTGCCAGCAGTGAATCGGCGGGGGGTTCCGGGGAGCTGTTTTTT.

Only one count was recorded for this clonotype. The CDR3 is CSARPMRRLPGELFF. CDR3 nucleotides: TGCAGTGCTAGGCCTATGAGACGTCTACCCGGGGAGCTGTTTTTT. The chain links TRBV20-1 to TRBJ2-2; no reliable D call. CDR3 size: 15 residues. Looked up from germline, CDR1 is DFQATT and CDR2 is SNEGSKA (reference sequence). The ends were cut back, 3 bases at V and 6 bases at J, with 17 bases in the middle.

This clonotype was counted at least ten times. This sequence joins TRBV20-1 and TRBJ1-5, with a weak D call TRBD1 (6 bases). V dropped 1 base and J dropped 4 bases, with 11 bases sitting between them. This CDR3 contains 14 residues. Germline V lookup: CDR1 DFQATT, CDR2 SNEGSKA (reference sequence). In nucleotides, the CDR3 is TGCAGTGCTAGAGGGGCAGGGGAGAATCAGCCCCAGCATTTT. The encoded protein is CSARGAGENQPQHF.

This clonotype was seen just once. CDR3 in DNA: TGTGCCAGCAGCGTGGGACTAGCTTCCTACAATGAGCAGTTCTTC. Amino acids: CASSVGLASYNEQFF. The chain is built from TRBV7-2 and TRBJ2-1; 9 nucleotides match TRBD2. From germline, CDR1 is SGHTA and CDR2 FQGNSA. The CDR3 totals 15 residues. V lost 5 bases to trimming and J lost 1 base; unmatched junction nucleotides: 3.

This CDR3 reads CASSSLYRINEQFF. The DNA of the CDR3 is TGTGCCAGCAGTTCCCTTTACAGAATCAATGAGCAGTTCTTC. This rearrangement joins TRBV6-2 or TRBV6-3 to TRBJ2-1; D remains ambiguous. Per the germline V gene, CDR1 is MNHEY and CDR2 is SVGEGT. Trimming cost V 4 bases and J 6 bases, with 13 bases left between them. The CDR3 spans 14 residues.

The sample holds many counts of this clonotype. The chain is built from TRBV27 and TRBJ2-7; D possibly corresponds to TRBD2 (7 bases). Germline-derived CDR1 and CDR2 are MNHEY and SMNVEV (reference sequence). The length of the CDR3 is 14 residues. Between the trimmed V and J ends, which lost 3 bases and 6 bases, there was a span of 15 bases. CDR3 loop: CASSFSGLQGEQYF. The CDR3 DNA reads TGTGCCAGCAGTTTTTCGGGACTACAGGGCGAGCAGTACTTC.